Below, one T cell receptor beta chain is given with its context. Using a J-beta primer mix together with a sample-barcoded 5' primer, a second PCR was run for roughly 7 to 11 cycles. TCRdb reprocessed the 5' RACE reads via MiXCR and lists one record per CDR3 protein. The sample includes about 800,000 distinct CDR3 sequences, 58% of them seen just once. The data belong to a study of blood T cells in healthy people across ages. Donation came from healthy Caucasian individuals in Russia who were aged roughly 6 to 100. Source material: blood. The clonotype originates from a man aged 25-45 years in good health.

The CDR3 DNA is TGTGCCAGCAGCCAACTTAGCGGGGGAAAATACAATGAGCAGTTCTTC. It is translated as CASSQLSGGKYNEQFF. V gene TRBV4-2 combines with J gene TRBJ2-1; 9 bases are shared with TRBD2. The V gene end was trimmed by 2 bases and the J gene end by 4 bases; junction bases not matched to a gene: 6. In germline, CDR1 is LGHNA, CDR2 YNFKEQ. The CDR3 is 16 residues long.